This paragraph reports one TCR beta chain. Its antigen is still unknown. No base quality values were provided; no much bigger clone lies one nucleotide off. The trial excluded patients who had a history of autoimmune disease or who were on systemic immunosuppression. Peripheral blood for TCR sequencing was collected from all dose cohorts at baseline, on cycle 4 day 1, and on cycle 7 day 1. The samples were taken from a phase I, first-in-human, multicenter, open-label dose-escalation trial of ivuxolimab. Adults with locally advanced or metastatic melanoma, renal cell, hepatocellular, or head and neck squamous cell carcinoma were enrolled in the trial. Before TCR sequencing, CD4+ and CD8+ T cells were separately sorted from peripheral blood. The trim is 5 bases for V and 5 bases for J, with a gap of 15 bases between the germline ends. According to the germline V gene, CDR1 reads MGHDK and CDR2 reads SYGVNS. The CDR3 contains 14 residues, cysteine and phenylalanine counted. This entry keeps only the CDR3 DNA: 42 bases, framed from base 1.

This record comes from a study of OX40 agonist ivuxolimab in advanced cancers. The study in broad terms: Ivuxolimab, which targeted the costimulatory receptor OX40 (CD134), was an agonistic, fully human IgG2 monoclonal antibody. Intravenous ivuxolimab was administered to patients every 2 weeks at six dose levels: 0.01, 0.1, 0.3, 1.5, 3 and 10 mg/kg. Of the approximately 54 dose-escalation patients, hepatocellular carcinoma was present in around 20, melanoma in roughly 15, renal cell carcinoma in 9 and head and neck cancer in 9. A male proportion of around 80% and a mean age of approximately 55 years, ranging from roughly 23 to 85, were recorded for the dose-escalation cohort. Patients were allowed to have had prior anti-PD-1, anti-PD-L1 or anti-CTLA-4 therapy, and around two fifths of the dose-escalation patients had been treated with checkpoint inhibitors. Partial responses were achieved by three dose-escalation patients, of whom one had hepatocellular carcinoma and two had cutaneous melanoma. Peripheral TCRbeta sequencing was intended to test whether TCR sequence diversity was altered and clonal T-cell expansion was caused by ivuxolimab. The monotherapy dose-escalation portion (N ≈ 56 patients) of the phase I ivuxolimab trial is reported in the paper.

To sequence the TCRbeta CDR3 region, genomic DNA was isolated from the sorted cells. The immunoSEQ Assay was used for sequencing of TCRbeta CDR3 regions. TCRdb re-hosts the immuneACCESS table, in-frame sequences only. Its copies lack some clones; in the studies checked, an unresolved V gene accounts for under half of them, and the cause for the rest is not known. This sample gives almost 35,000 clones in total; roughly 79% of them show up just once. Jointly, the top ten make up about 1.3% of the sample. Study-wide conclusions, independent of this receptor: At doses of 0.1 to 3.0 mg/kg, clonal expansion of both CD4+ and CD8+ blood T cells was observed from baseline to week 6. After ivuxolimab, more expanded clones were found on average in CD8+ T cells than in CD4+ T cells. The antigen specificity of the clonally expanded peripheral T cells was not determined. In the 0.1-3.0 mg/kg groups, partial responders were among the patients with the lowest normalized peripheral clonal expansion, particularly in CD8+ T cells. Low levels of normalized T-cell clonal expansion were also seen in some patients who did not respond.

This clonotype was sampled from an adult with an advanced solid tumor such as melanoma, head and neck, liver or kidney cancer. The chain is made from TRBV25-1 and TRBJ2-5; the D segment might be TRBD1 or TRBD2, since each matches 6 bases. The source material was CD4+ or CD8+ T cells sorted from blood, sampled in a trial of the OX40 agonist ivuxolimab. The CDR3 reads as follows: CASSQPGARETQYF. The nucleotide sequence reads TGTGCCAGCAGTCAACCGGGGGCGAGGGAGACCCAGTACTTC. The variable domain in full, with residues beyond the CDR3 obtained from the reference TRBV25-1 and TRBJ2-5 genes, is EADIYQTPRYLVIGTGKKITLECSQTMGHDKMYWYQQDPGMELHLIHYSYGVNSTEKGDLSSESTVSRIRTEHFPLTLESARPSHTSQYLCASSQPGARETQYFGPGTRLLVL.